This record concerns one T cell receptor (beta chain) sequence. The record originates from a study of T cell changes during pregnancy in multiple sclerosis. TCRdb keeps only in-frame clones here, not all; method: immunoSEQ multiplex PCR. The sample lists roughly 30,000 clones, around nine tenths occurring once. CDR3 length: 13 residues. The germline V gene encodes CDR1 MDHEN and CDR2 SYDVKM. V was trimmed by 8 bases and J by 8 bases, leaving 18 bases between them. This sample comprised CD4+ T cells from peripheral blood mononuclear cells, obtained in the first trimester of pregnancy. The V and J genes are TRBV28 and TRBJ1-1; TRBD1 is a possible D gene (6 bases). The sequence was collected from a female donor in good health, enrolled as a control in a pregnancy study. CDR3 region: CASVGQFFTEAFF. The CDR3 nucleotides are TGTGCCAGCGTAGGACAGTTCTTTACAGAAGCTTTCTTT.